This T cell receptor beta chain was profiled in a study of cytomegalovirus exposure and HLA in healthy donors. Overall study: Later analysis reported that the 130 or so validation repertoires shared the platform of the approximately 620 first-cohort repertoires.

Clones were sequenced by immunoSEQ multiplex PCR, and TCRdb holds only the in-frame ones, with some missing. The sample holds approximately 120,000 clones, 85% to 90% seen once. This TCR came from a woman younger than 35 in good health and CMV-seronegative. The source material was PBMCs.

The DNA for the CDR3 is TGTGCCAGCAGTTCCGACAGCCCCAATCAGCCCCAGCATTTT. Protein product: CASSSDSPNQPQHF. The rearrangement links TRBV6-6 to TRBJ1-5; a possible D gene is TRBD1 (5 bases). Germline CDR1 reads MNHNY; CDR2 reads SVGAGI (reference sequence). CDR3 length equals 14 residues. V lost 4 bases and J lost 3, with 10 bases in between.